Sequencing of this T cell receptor (beta chain) was carried out in a study of vaccination and CD4 T cells after COVID-19. Study background: The convalescents were made up of six males and four females, two of whom were Hispanic.

This clonotype was counted between two and nine times. What it recognizes is unknown. Oncomine TCR Beta short-read sequencing was applied to DNA from cultured CD4+ T cells. MiXCR, applied by TCRdb to the PCR reads, yields one record per CDR3 protein. The sample has tens of thousands of distinct CDR3 sequences, 60% to 80% seen once. Treatment indicated: approximately nine-day PBMC culture with coronavirus spike peptide pools or control peptides (ViraFEST assay). Sequencing was performed on CD4+ T cells from blood, cultured in vitro, taken after SARS-CoV-2 vaccination. The TCR originated in a human donor who received a COVID-19 vaccine.

CDR3 amino acids: CASSKSGGSNQPQHF. Written as DNA, the CDR3 is TGTGCCAGTAGTAAATCCGGGGGTAGCAATCAGCCCCAGCATTTT. This sequence joins TRBV19 and TRBJ1-5; D perhaps matches TRBD1 (5 bases). The CDR3 consists of 15 residues. Trimming cost V 4 bases and J 0 bases, with 10 bases left between them. Germline lookup yields CDR1 LNHDA and CDR2 SQIVND (reference sequence).